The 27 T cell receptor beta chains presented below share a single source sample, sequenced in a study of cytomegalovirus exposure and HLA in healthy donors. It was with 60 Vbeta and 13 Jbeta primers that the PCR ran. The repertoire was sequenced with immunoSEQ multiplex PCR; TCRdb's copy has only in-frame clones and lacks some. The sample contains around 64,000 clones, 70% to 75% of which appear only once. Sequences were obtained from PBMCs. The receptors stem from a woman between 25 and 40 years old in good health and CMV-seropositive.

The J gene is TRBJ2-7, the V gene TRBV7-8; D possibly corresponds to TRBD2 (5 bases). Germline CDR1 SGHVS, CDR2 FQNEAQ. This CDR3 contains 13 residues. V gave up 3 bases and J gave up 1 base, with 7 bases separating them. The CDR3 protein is CASSFGGSYEQYF. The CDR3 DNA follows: TGTGCCAGCAGCTTCGGAGGTTCCTACGAGCAGTACTTC.

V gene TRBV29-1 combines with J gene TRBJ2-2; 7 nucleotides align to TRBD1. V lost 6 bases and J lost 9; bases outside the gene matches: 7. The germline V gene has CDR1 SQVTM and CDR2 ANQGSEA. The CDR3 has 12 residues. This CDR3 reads CSVVTGNRELFF. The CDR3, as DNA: TGCAGCGTGGTGACAGGGAACAGGGAGCTGTTTTTT.

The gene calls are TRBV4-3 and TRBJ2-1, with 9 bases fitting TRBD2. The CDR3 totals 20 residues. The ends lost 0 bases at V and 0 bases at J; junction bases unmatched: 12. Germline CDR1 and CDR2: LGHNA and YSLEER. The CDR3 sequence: CASSQDAAGGSGFSYNEQFF. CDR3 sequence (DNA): TGCGCCAGCAGCCAAGACGCGGCGGGAGGGAGCGGCTTCTCCTACAATGAGCAGTTCTTC.

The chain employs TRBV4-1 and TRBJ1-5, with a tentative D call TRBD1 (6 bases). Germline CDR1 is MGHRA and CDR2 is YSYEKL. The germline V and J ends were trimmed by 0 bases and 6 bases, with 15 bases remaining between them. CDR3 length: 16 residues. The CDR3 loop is CASSQDRGSGSQPQHF. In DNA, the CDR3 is TGCGCCAGCAGCCAAGATAGGGGGTCAGGCAGTCAGCCCCAGCATTTT.

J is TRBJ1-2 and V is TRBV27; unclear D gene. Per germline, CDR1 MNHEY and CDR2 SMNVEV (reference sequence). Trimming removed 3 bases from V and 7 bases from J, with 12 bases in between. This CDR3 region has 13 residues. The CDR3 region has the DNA TGTGCCAGCAGTTTGTCAGGAGGCCCTGGCTACACCTTC. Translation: CASSLSGGPGYTF.

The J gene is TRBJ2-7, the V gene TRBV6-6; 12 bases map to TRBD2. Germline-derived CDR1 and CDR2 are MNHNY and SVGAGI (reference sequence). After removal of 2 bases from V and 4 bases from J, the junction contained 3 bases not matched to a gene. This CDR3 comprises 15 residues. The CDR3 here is CASSYRLAGGYEQYF. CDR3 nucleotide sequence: TGTGCCAGCAGTTACCGGCTAGCGGGAGGGTACGAGCAGTACTTC.

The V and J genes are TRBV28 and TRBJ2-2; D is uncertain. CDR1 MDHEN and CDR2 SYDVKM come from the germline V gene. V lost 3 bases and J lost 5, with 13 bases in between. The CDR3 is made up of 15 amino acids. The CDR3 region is CASSLVTPRTGELFF. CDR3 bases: TGTGCCAGCAGTTTGGTCACCCCGAGGACCGGGGAGCTGTTTTTT.

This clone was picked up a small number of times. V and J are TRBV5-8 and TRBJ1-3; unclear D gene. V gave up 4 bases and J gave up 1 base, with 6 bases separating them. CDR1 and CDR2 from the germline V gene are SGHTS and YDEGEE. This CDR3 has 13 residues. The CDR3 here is CASSRGSGNTIYF. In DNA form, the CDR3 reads TGTGCCAGCAGCCGCGGTTCTGGAAACACCATATATTTT.

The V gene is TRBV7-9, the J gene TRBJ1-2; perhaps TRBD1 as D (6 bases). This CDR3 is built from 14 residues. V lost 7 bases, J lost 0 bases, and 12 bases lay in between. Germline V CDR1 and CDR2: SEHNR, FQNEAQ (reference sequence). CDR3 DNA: TGTGCCAGCACCCGCAGGGGACCTAACTATGGCTACACCTTC. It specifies CASTRRGPNYGYTF.

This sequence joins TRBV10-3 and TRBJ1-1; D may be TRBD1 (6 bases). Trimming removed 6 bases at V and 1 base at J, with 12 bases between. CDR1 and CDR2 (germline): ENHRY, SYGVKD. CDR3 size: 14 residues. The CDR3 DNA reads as TGTGCCATCAGCCGCGGACAGACGAACACTGAAGCTTTCTTT. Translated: CAISRGQTNTEAFF.

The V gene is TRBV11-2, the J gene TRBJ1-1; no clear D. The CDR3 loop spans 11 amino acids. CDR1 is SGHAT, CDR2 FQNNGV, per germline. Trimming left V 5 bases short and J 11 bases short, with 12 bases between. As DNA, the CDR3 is TGTGCCAGCAGCCAGTCCTTGAAGGCTTTCTTT. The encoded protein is CASSQSLKAFF.

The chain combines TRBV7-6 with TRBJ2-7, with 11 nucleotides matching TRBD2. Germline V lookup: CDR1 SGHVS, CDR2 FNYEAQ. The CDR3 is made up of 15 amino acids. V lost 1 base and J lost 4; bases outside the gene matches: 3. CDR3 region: CASSLGASGRYEQYF. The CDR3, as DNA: TGTGCCAGCAGCTTAGGAGCTAGCGGGAGGTACGAGCAGTACTTC.

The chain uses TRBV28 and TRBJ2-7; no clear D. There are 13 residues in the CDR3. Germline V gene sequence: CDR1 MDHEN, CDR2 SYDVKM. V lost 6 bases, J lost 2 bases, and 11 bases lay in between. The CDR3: CASRLQSAYEQYF. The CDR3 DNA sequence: TGTGCCAGCAGATTACAGTCAGCCTACGAGCAGTACTTC.

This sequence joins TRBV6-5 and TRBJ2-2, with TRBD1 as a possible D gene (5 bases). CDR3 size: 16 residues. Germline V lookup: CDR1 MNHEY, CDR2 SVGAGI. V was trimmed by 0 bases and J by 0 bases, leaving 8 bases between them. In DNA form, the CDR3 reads TGTGCCAGCAGTTACTCGAAGACAGCGAACACCGGGGAGCTGTTTTTT. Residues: CASSYSKTANTGELFF.

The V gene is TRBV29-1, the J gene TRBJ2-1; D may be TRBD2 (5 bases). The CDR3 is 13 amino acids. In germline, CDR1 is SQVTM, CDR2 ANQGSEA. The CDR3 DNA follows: TGCAGTTACTTGAGGGCTGCCTACAATGAGCAGTTCTTC. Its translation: CSYLRAAYNEQFF.

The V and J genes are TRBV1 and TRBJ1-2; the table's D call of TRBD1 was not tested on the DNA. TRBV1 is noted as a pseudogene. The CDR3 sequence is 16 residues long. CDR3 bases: TGCACCAGCAGCCAACGACCGACAGGAGAGAACTATGGCTACACCTTC. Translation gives CTSSQRPTGENYGYTF.

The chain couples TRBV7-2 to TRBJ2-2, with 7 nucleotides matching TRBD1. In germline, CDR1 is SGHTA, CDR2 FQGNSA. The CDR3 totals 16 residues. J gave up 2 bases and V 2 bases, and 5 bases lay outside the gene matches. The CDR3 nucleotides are TGTGCCAGCAGCTTAACCCCAGGGGGTAACACCGGGGAGCTGTTTTTT. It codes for CASSLTPGGNTGELFF.

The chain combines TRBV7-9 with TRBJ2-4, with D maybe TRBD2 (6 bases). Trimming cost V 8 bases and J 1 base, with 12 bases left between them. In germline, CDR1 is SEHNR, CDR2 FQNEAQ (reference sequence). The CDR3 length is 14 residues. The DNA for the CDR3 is TGTGCCAGCTCGAAGGGAGGTGCCAAAAACATTCAGTACTTC. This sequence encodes CASSKGGAKNIQYF.

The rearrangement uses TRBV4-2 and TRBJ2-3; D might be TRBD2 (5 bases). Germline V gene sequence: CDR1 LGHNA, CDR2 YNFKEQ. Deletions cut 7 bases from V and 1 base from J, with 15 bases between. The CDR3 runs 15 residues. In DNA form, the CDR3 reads TGTGCCAGCACCCCCATAGCGACTCGCACAGATACGCAGTATTTT. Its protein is CASTPIATRTDTQYF.

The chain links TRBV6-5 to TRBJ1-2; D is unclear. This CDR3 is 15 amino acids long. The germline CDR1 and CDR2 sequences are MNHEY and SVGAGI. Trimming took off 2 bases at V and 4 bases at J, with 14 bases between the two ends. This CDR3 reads CASSYRERAIYGYTF. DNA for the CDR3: TGTGCCAGCAGTTACCGTGAGAGGGCCATCTATGGCTACACCTTC.

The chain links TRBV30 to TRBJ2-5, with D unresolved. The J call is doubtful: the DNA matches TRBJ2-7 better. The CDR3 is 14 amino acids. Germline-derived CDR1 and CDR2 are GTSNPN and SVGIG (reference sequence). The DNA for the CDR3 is TGTGCCTGGAGTGATGGGCCCAGGTCCTACGAGCAGTACTTC. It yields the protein CAWSDGPRSYEQYF.

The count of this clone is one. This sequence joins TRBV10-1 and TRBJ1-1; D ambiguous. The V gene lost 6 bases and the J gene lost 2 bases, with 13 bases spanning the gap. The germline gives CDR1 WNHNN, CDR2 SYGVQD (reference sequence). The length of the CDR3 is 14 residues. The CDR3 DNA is TGCGCCAGCAGCCCTAGGTTCCCCAACACTGAAGCTTTCTTT. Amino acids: CASSPRFPNTEAFF.

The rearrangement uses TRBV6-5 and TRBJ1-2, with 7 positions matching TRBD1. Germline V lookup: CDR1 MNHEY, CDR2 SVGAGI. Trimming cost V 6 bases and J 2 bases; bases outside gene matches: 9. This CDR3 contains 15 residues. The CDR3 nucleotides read TGTGCCAGCAGAACTACGGGACAGAGAAACTATGGCTACACCTTC. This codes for CASRTTGQRNYGYTF.

The CDR3 DNA reads TGTGCCAGCAGTTTTGGGGCTGGCTACACCTTC. Translation gives CASSFGAGYTF. The rearrangement uses TRBV28 and TRBJ1-2; possible D gene TRBD1, 5 bases. The CDR3 runs 11 residues. Germline assignment: CDR1 MDHEN and CDR2 SYDVKM. The V end lost 3 bases, the J end lost 7 bases, and 6 bases lay between the germline ends.

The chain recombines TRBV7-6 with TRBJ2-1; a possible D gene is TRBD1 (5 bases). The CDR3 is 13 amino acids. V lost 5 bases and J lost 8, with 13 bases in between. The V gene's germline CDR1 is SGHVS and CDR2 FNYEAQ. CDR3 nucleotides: TGTGCCAGCAGCCAACAGGTTTTCTATGAGCAGTTCTTC. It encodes CASSQQVFYEQFF. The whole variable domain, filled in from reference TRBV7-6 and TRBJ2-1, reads GAGVSQSPRYKVTKRGQDVALRCDPISGHVSLYWYRQALGQGPEFLTYFNYEAQQDKSGLPNDRFSAERPEGSISTLTIQRTEQRDSAMYRCASSQQVFYEQFFGPGTRLTVL.

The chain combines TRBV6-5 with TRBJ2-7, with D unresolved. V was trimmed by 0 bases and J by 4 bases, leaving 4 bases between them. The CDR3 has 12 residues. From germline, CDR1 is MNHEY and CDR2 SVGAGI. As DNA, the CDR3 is TGTGCCAGCAGTTACTCGAGATACGAGCAGTACTTC. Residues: CASSYSRYEQYF.

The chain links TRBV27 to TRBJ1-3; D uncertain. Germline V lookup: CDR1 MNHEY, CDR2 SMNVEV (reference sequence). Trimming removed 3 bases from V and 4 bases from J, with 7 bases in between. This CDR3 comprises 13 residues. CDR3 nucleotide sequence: TGTGCCAGCAGTTTCAGCGAAGGAAACACCATATATTTT. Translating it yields CASSFSEGNTIYF.